The clone carrying this T cell receptor (beta chain) occurred once. The CDR3 has 18 amino acids. The V and J ends lost 5 bases and 0 bases respectively, with 23 bases between them. Germline V gene data show CDR1 as SGHTA and CDR2 as FQGNSA. This specimen belongs to a study of T cells in Graves' hyperthyroidism and ophthalmopathy. The TCR beta CDR3 regions underwent amplification using RNA transcripts as the source. An initial round of RT-PCR targeting the TCR CDR3 relied on the HTBI primer set. TCRdb independently ran MiXCR on the multiplex PCR reads; one entry per CDR3 protein. The table lists about 380,000 distinct CDR3 sequences, approximately 14% of them singletons.

The clonotype originates from a woman aged 55-70 years with Graves' hyperthyroidism. The chain couples TRBV7-2 to TRBJ2-7, with TRBD2 as a possible D gene (6 bases). The sample consisted of blood. Written as DNA, the CDR3 is TGTGCCAGCAGCACAAAACTTAGGGACTTTTTGAGCTCCTACGAGCAGTACTTC. Amino acid sequence: CASSTKLRDFLSSYEQYF.